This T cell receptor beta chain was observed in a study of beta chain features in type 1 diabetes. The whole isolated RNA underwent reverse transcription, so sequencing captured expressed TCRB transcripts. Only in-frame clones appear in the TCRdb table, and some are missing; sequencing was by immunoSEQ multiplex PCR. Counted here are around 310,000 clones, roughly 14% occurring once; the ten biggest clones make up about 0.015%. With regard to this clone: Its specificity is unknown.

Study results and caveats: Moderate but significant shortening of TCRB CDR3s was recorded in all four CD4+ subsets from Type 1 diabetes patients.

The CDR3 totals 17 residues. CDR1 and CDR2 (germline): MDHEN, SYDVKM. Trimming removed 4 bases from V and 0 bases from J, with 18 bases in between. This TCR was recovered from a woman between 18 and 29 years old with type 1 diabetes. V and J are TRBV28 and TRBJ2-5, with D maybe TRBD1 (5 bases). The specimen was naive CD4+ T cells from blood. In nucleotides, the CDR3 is TGTGCCAGCAGTTCGCATAACAGACAGATCGACCAAGAGACCCAGTACTTC. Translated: CASSSHNRQIDQETQYF.